Listed here are 2 T cell receptor beta chains from one sample, sequenced in a study of blood T cell repertoires in COVID-19. The repertoire was sequenced with immunoSEQ multiplex PCR; TCRdb's copy has only in-frame clones and lacks some. Of about 300,000 clones detected, approximately 88% appear once; the ten largest clones hold approximately 7%. Material: peripheral blood. The receptor source for this set is a woman younger than 45 who had recovered from COVID-19.

By sample share, this clone is medium-sized. V is TRBV19 and J is TRBJ1-5; 8 bases line up with TRBD1. The germline CDR1 and CDR2 sequences are LNHDA and SQIVND (reference sequence). Germline trimming cut 1 base from V and 7 bases from J; bases unmatched to any gene: 6. The CDR3 runs to 15 residues. CDR3 protein: CASSIGRRGQQPQHF. In DNA form, the CDR3 reads TGTGCCAGTAGTATAGGGCGCAGGGGGCAACAGCCCCAGCATTTT.

This chain uses TRBV2 with TRBJ2-5; no firm D call. Germline CDR1 SNHLY, CDR2 FYNNEI. This CDR3 is 11 amino acids long. Between the trimmed V and J ends, which lost 5 bases and 9 bases, there was a span of 10 bases. CDR3 DNA sequence: TGTGCCAGCAGTCCCATGGGCCCCCAGTACTTC. Translating gives CASSPMGPQYF.